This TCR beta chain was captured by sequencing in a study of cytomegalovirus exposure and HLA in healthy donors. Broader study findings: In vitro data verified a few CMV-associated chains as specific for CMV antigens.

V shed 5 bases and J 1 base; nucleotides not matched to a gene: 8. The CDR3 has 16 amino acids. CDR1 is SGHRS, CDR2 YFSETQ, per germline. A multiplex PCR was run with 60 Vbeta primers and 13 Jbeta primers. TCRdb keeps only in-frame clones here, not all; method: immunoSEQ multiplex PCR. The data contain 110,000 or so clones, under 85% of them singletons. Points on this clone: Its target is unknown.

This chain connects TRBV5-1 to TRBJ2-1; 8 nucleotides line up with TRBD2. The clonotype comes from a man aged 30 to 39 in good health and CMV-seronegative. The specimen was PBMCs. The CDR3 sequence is CASSLDRLASYNEQFF. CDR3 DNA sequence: TGCGCCAGCAGTCTTGATCGACTAGCGTCCTACAATGAGCAGTTCTTC. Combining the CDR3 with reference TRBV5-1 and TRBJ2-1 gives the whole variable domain KAGVTQTPRYLIKTRGQQVTLSCSPISGHRSVSWYQQTPGQGLQFLFEYFSETQRNKGNFPGRFSGRQFSNSRSEMNVSTLELGDSALYLCASSLDRLASYNEQFFGPGTRLTVL.